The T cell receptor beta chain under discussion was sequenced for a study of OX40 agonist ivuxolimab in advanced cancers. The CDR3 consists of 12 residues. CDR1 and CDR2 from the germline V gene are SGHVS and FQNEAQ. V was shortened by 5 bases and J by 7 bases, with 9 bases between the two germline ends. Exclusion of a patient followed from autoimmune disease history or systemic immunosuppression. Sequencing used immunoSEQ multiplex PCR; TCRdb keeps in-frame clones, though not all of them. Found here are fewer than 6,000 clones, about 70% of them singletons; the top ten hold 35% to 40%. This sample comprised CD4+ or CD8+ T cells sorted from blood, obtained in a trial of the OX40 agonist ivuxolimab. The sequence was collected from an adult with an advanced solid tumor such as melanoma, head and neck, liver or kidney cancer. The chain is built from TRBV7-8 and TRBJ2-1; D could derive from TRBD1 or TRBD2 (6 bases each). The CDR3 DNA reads TGTGCCAGCAGCGAGGGGGGTAATGAGCAGTTCTTC. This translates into CASSEGGNEQFF.